This entry features one T cell receptor (beta chain) sequence. These data are taken from a study of blood T cell repertoires in COVID-19. Study context: Collection of acute and convalescent COVID-19 samples took place in the United States, Italy and Spain. The analysed material was cDNA or gDNA that came from T cells, B-cell-depleted T cells, or PBMCs.

Original data processing: Researchers report that nucleated cell counts were estimated from reference gene primer amplification. Sequenced by immunoSEQ multiplex PCR; TCRdb stores in-frame clones only, minus some. V and J calls and clone size follow that table, whereas D and trimming were derived from the DNA. Here the sample spans roughly 53,000 clones, around 84% being singletons. This CDR3 has 15 amino acids. CDR1 is SGHNT, CDR2 YYREEE, per germline (reference sequence). After removal of 5 bases from V and 1 base from J, the junction contained 8 bases not matched to a gene. This sequence was found in a man in his fifties or sixties with acute or convalescent COVID-19. The sequencing input was peripheral blood. J is TRBJ2-5 and V is TRBV5-4; 7 positions match TRBD1. CDR3 region: CASSTPGQRQETQYF. DNA of the CDR3: TGTGCCAGCAGTACACCGGGACAGCGCCAAGAGACCCAGTACTTC.